Detailed here is one T cell receptor beta chain. Antigen specificity is unknown. PCR used 60 Vbeta primers and 13 Jbeta primers. The data were produced by immunoSEQ multiplex PCR, yet TCRdb's version contains in-frame clones alone and is incomplete. This sample has approximately 160,000 clones, with approximately 70% found just once. The data were taken from a study of cytomegalovirus exposure and HLA in healthy donors. Study results and caveats: Earlier analysis looked at TCR beta V segments, and most were productive about 87% or about 30% of the time. The classifier, whose performance was assessed in both the original and validation cohorts, reportedly diagnosed cytomegalovirus status with high specificity and sensitivity. Researchers reported in a later analysis that a missense DCLRE1C variant was tied to TCR beta V- and J-gene trimming.

The CDR3 extends over 15 amino acids. Germline values: CDR1 SEHNR, CDR2 FQNEAQ (reference sequence). The V segment lost 5 bases and the J segment 4 bases; nucleotides outside the gene matches: 7. The TCR originated in a middle-aged woman in good health and CMV-seropositive. Source material: PBMCs. The V call is TRBV7-9, the J call TRBJ2-2; 7 positions agree with TRBD1. The CDR3 DNA is TGTGCCAGCAGCGCGACAGGGTTGGGCACCGGGGAGCTGTTTTTT. It is translated as CASSATGLGTGELFF.